These 16 T cell receptor beta chains came from one sample sequenced in a study of T cells in Graves' hyperthyroidism and ophthalmopathy. The CDR3 regions of TCR beta were amplified from RNA transcripts. Using the HTBI primer set, a first-round RT-PCR was run on the TCR CDR3. TCRdb re-called the multiplex PCR reads with MiXCR, one entry per CDR3 protein. In the table there are 500,000 to 750,000 distinct CDR3 sequences, approximately 15% of which are singletons. The specimen was blood. The receptors here all came from a woman in her late teens or twenties with Graves' ophthalmopathy.

This clonotype was seen only a few times. The chain has TRBV27 and TRBJ2-2, with 7 bases that match TRBD2. The junction had 6 bases not matched to a gene; V was cut back by 3 bases and J by 2 bases. CDR3 length: 16 residues. Germline loops: CDR1 MNHEY, CDR2 SMNVEV (reference sequence). CDR3 sequence reads: CASSFLGLPNTGELFF. The CDR3 DNA reads TGTGCCAGCAGTTTCTTGGGACTACCCAACACCGGGGAGCTGTTTTTT.

This clonotype appeared many times. The chain employs TRBV2 and TRBJ1-5, with D hard to call. Germline CDR1 SNHLY, CDR2 FYNNEI. This CDR3 is built from 15 residues. Trimming cost V 5 bases and J 0 bases, with 11 bases left between them. In nucleotides, the CDR3 is TGTGCCAGCAGTACCACAGAGAATAGCAATCAGCCCCAGCATTTT. Amino acid sequence: CASSTTENSNQPQHF.

This chain joins TRBV10-3 and TRBJ1-6; D unresolved. From germline, CDR1 is ENHRY and CDR2 SYGVKD. The CDR3 sequence is 14 residues long. V shed 2 bases and J shed 5 bases, with 7 bases lying between them. CDR3 nucleotides: TGTGCCATCAGTGAGACCGGCGATAATTCACCCCTCCACTTT. Translation: CAISETGDNSPLHF.

This clonotype showed up many times. This chain uses TRBV7-2 with TRBJ2-3; 10 bases are shared with TRBD1. Germline lookup yields CDR1 SGHTA and CDR2 FQGNSA. The CDR3 is 16 amino acids. Trimming removed 0 bases from V and 4 bases from J; junction bases left unmatched: 4. In DNA form, the CDR3 reads TGTGCCAGCAGCTTAGCGGGACAGGGGAACGCAGATACGCAGTATTTT. This gives the protein CASSLAGQGNADTQYF.

In its sample, this clonotype was seen many times. This sequence joins TRBV27 and TRBJ2-5; 7 bases match TRBD1. The V segment lost 3 bases and the J segment 4 bases; nucleotides outside the gene matches: 8. Germline assignment: CDR1 MNHEY and CDR2 SMNVEV (reference sequence). The CDR3 loop spans 15 amino acids. CDR3 nucleotide sequence: TGTGCCAGCAGTTTGAACAGGGGTTTAAGAGAGACCCAGTACTTC. Protein product: CASSLNRGLRETQYF.

This clonotype occurred many times. This chain connects TRBV2 to TRBJ1-5; D is perhaps TRBD1 (5 bases). V was cut by 2 bases and J by 3 bases, with 11 bases left in between. Germline CDR1 is SNHLY and CDR2 is FYNNEI. This CDR3 has 15 amino acids. The CDR3 loop is CASSEYAGPNQPQHF. Here the CDR3 DNA reads TGTGCCAGCAGTGAATATGCGGGGCCCAATCAGCCCCAGCATTTT.

This clonotype was seen many times. The chain links TRBV7-9 to TRBJ1-1, with a tentative D call TRBD1 (5 bases). The germline V gene encodes CDR1 SEHNR and CDR2 FQNEAQ (reference sequence). V lost 4 bases and J 8 bases, leaving 5 bases between the germline ends. The CDR3 sequence is 10 residues long. CDR3 protein: CASSWGEAFF. The CDR3 DNA sequence: TGTGCCAGCAGCTGGGGGGAAGCTTTCTTT.

Ten or more counts support this clonotype. The rearrangement links TRBV12-3 or TRBV12-4 to TRBJ2-5; D may match TRBD1 or TRBD2 (5 bases each). CDR3 size: 13 residues. V lost 8 bases and J lost 5, with 15 bases in between. In DNA form, the CDR3 reads TGTGCCAGCGCAAAAGGGACGGGGGAGACCCAGTACTTC. Amino acids: CASAKGTGETQYF.

The sample holds many counts of this clonotype. The chain uses TRBV7-3 and TRBJ1-1; D gene ambiguous. In germline, CDR1 is SGHTA, CDR2 FQGTGA. The CDR3 has 14 residues. Trimming took 2 bases from V and 0 from J, leaving 7 bases between them. CDR3 sequence reads: CASSLSGLNTEAFF. In DNA, the CDR3 is TGTGCCAGCAGCTTATCGGGTTTGAACACTGAAGCTTTCTTT.

This clonotype was seen ten or more times. The V and J genes are TRBV5-1 and TRBJ2-7; D not certain. V lost 0 bases and J lost 2, with 9 bases in between. The CDR3 has 14 residues. Germline values: CDR1 SGHRS, CDR2 YFSETQ. Here the CDR3 DNA reads TGCGCCAGCAGCTTGGGGCAGGAAGCCTACGAGCAGTACTTC. Its translation: CASSLGQEAYEQYF.

Only a few counts were recorded for this clonotype. J is TRBJ2-7 and V is TRBV4-2, with 7 bases identical to TRBD2. Germline trimming cut 2 bases from V and 7 bases from J; bases unmatched to any gene: 5. There are 13 residues in the CDR3. Germline CDR1 is LGHNA and CDR2 is YNFKEQ. The DNA of the CDR3 is TGTGCCAGCAGCCAACCAGCGGGAAAGGAGCAGTACTTC. Its protein product is CASSQPAGKEQYF.

This clonotype was detected many times. This chain connects TRBV30 to TRBJ1-5; TRBD1 matches at 7 bases. This CDR3 is built from 14 residues. Trimming at V came to 0 bases and at J to 4 bases, leaving 3 bases not matched to a gene. CDR1 is GTSNPN and CDR2 is SVGIG in the germline V gene (reference sequence). CDR3 bases: TGTGCCTGGAGTGTGACAGGGATTAATCAGCCCCAGCATTTT. This translates into CAWSVTGINQPQHF.

The rearrangement joins TRBV27 to TRBJ2-4; weak D call: TRBD2 (6 bases). Trimming removed 7 bases from V and 9 bases from J, with 19 bases in between. The CDR3 runs to 14 residues. Germline V CDR1 and CDR2: MNHEY, SMNVEV (reference sequence). As DNA, the CDR3 is TGTGCCAGCACCCCCCGGCTGGGAGGTGGCATTCAGTACTTC. Its translation: CASTPRLGGGIQYF.

At least ten counts were recorded for this clonotype. The chain combines TRBV6-2 or TRBV6-3 with TRBJ2-7, with D possibly TRBD1 on 6 matching bases. This CDR3 has 14 amino acids. V lost 4 bases to trimming and J lost 5 bases, with 15 bases between them. CDR1 and CDR2 (germline): MNHEY, SVGEGT. CDR3 in amino acids: CASSSEQGLDEQYF. The CDR3 region has the DNA TGTGCCAGCAGTTCAGAGCAGGGGCTCGACGAGCAGTACTTC.

This clonotype was detected many times. The chain couples TRBV20-1 to TRBJ2-2; D tentatively fits TRBD1 or TRBD2 (5 bases each). The length of the CDR3 is 13 residues. Germline loops: CDR1 DFQATT, CDR2 SNEGSKA (reference sequence). The ends were cut back, 7 bases at V and 5 bases at J, with 14 bases in the middle. In DNA, the CDR3 is TGCAGTGTGGAAAGGGGAGAGACCGGGGAGCTGTTTTTT. Residues: CSVERGETGELFF.

The table lists this clonotype with a few counts. The chain has TRBV10-3 and TRBJ2-1, with D maybe TRBD2 (5 bases). Trimming pared 6 bases from V and 0 bases from J, leaving 15 bases between. Germline values: CDR1 ENHRY, CDR2 SYGVKD. The CDR3 is made up of 16 amino acids. CDR3 sequence (DNA): TGTGCCATCAGGGCCCAAGCGGCCAGCTCCTACAATGAGCAGTTCTTC. Residues: CAIRAQAASSYNEQFF.